This TCR beta chain was recorded in a study of spatial heterogeneity in lung cancer. About the research overall: Each time, sequencing found more beta-chain sequences than alpha-chain sequences.

The sample's time point: sample taken at primary tumor resection. Sequencing covered unsorted whole RNA taken from tumor, nontumor lung or frozen PBMC. The donor population consisted of 72 patients with untreated, early-stage non-small cell lung cancer. Germline loops: CDR1 SGHTA, CDR2 FQGNSA. The CDR3 length is 17 residues. With 0 bases clipped from V and 4 bases from J, the junction kept 7 bases outside the gene matches. As regards this clonotype: Its antigen remains unidentified.

Notes on the study in general: At resection, ubiquitous expanded tumor TCRs appeared in blood more than at follow-up.

A unique molecular identifier was attached to every TCR cDNA molecule. TCRdb independently ran MiXCR on the 5' RACE reads; one entry per CDR3 protein. The sample lists 45,000 or so distinct CDR3 sequences; around 7.6% were seen once. The chain combines TRBV7-2 with TRBJ2-1; 9 nucleotides line up with TRBD2. The specimen comprised PBMCs, sampled at surgery. This TCR was sampled from a female donor with early-stage non-small cell lung cancer. Here the CDR3 reads CASSLALSGGTYNEQFF. The CDR3 region has the DNA TGTGCCAGCAGCTTAGCCCTTAGCGGGGGAACTTACAATGAGCAGTTCTTC.